This T cell receptor (beta chain) was documented in a study of T cell changes during pregnancy in multiple sclerosis. Sequencing was performed with immunoSEQ multiplex PCR; in TCRdb, only in-frame clones are kept and a portion is missing. The table has 25,000 to 40,000 clones, roughly 86% seen once; the top ten hold around 8%. In germline, CDR1 is MNHEY, CDR2 SMNVEV (reference sequence). CDR3 size: 15 residues. V was pared by 5 bases and J by 6 bases, with 20 bases between. This chain links TRBV27 with TRBJ2-7, with a weak D call TRBD2 (5 bases). This receptor was taken from a female donor with multiple sclerosis, enrolled in a pregnancy study. The sample consisted of CD8+ T cells from peripheral blood mononuclear cells, taken before pregnancy. CDR3 sequence (DNA): TGTGCCAGCAGTATCCTACTAGATGGGAAGGGCGAGCAGTACTTC. Protein sequence: CASSILLDGKGEQYF.